The 30 T cell receptor beta chains below all came from one sample that was sequenced in a study of T cell responses to AZD1222 COVID-19 vaccine. Some clones are missing from TCRdb's copy, which holds only in-frame ones; the method was immunoSEQ multiplex PCR. The sample has about 120,000 clones; about 88% are singletons. The source material was peripheral blood, sampled 28 days after the second AZD1222 dose. The receptors here all came from an adult who received the AZD1222 COVID-19 vaccine.

The chain has TRBV11-3 and TRBJ2-3, with a tentative D call TRBD2 (6 bases). The CDR3 totals 17 residues. Deletions cut 4 bases from V and 4 bases from J, with 21 bases between. Germline V gives CDR1 SGHNT, CDR2 YENEEA. In DNA, the CDR3 is TGTGCCAGCAGCTCGCTGGAGGGGCGCCATCACCCAGATACGCAGTATTTT. Amino acids: CASSSLEGRHHPDTQYF.

The chain uses TRBV7-2 and TRBJ1-6, with 7 bases identical to TRBD1. The CDR3 runs 15 residues. Germline-derived CDR1 and CDR2 are SGHTA and FQGNSA. Trimming at V came to 5 bases and at J to 4 bases, leaving 5 bases not matched to a gene. Here the CDR3 reads CASSPRQGYNSPLHF. The CDR3 nucleotides are TGTGCCAGCAGCCCGAGACAGGGATATAATTCACCCCTCCACTTT.

The rearrangement links TRBV15 to TRBJ1-5; D perhaps matches TRBD1 (5 bases). V dropped 1 base and J dropped 0 bases, with 13 bases sitting between them. The CDR3 runs 17 residues. Germline CDR1 LNHNV, CDR2 YYDKDF (reference sequence). The CDR3 DNA is TGTGCCACCAGCAGAGTGCAGGGATCGTATAGCAATCAGCCCCAGCATTTT. Protein sequence: CATSRVQGSYSNQPQHF.

The chain has TRBV6-5 and TRBJ2-2; D is unclear. Trimming removed 6 bases at V and 6 bases at J, with 5 bases between. The CDR3 contains 11 residues. In germline, CDR1 is MNHEY, CDR2 SVGAGI. The CDR3 spells CASRRSGELFF. CDR3 sequence (DNA): TGTGCCAGCAGGAGGTCCGGGGAGCTGTTTTTT.

This chain joins TRBV5-1 and TRBJ2-3; TRBD2 agrees at 10 bases. The CDR3 has 17 residues. The V segment lost 1 base and the J segment 3 bases; nucleotides outside the gene matches: 8. Germline assignment: CDR1 SGHRS and CDR2 YFSETQ. CDR3 residues: CASSLLVSGGVTDTQYF. Here the CDR3 DNA reads TGCGCCAGCAGCTTGTTAGTAAGCGGGGGGGTGACAGATACGCAGTATTTT. Combining the CDR3 with reference TRBV5-1 and TRBJ2-3 gives the whole variable domain KAGVTQTPRYLIKTRGQQVTLSCSPISGHRSVSWYQQTPGQGLQFLFEYFSETQRNKGNFPGRFSGRQFSNSRSEMNVSTLELGDSALYLCASSLLVSGGVTDTQYFGPGTRLTVL.

This chain connects TRBV19 to TRBJ1-5, with a possible D match to TRBD1 (5 bases). V shed 7 bases and J shed 7 bases, with 17 bases lying between them. The CDR3 spans 14 residues. The germline gives CDR1 LNHDA, CDR2 SQIVND (reference sequence). The CDR3 nucleotides are TGTGCCAGTACCCCGTGGTCGGGGACGCAGCCCCAGCATTTT. Translation: CASTPWSGTQPQHF.

This chain links TRBV6-2 or TRBV6-3 with TRBJ1-1; D remains ambiguous. The germline CDR1 and CDR2 sequences are MNHEY and SVGEGT. The germline V and J ends were trimmed by 1 base and 4 bases, with 19 bases remaining between them. The CDR3 extends over 17 amino acids. CDR3 in amino acids: CASSYLLSKAGITEAFF. CDR3 in DNA: TGTGCCAGCAGTTACTTACTTAGCAAGGCAGGCATCACTGAAGCTTTCTTT.

The V and J genes are TRBV19 and TRBJ1-5; 7 nucleotides agree with TRBD1. CDR1 is LNHDA and CDR2 is SQIVND in the germline V gene (reference sequence). The J segment lost 1 base and the V segment lost 4 bases, leaving 10 bases of the junction unmatched. The CDR3 is made up of 17 amino acids. Here the CDR3 DNA reads TGTGCCAGTAGTACCACTCGACAGGGAAGGAGCAATCAGCCCCAGCATTTT. It codes for CASSTTRQGRSNQPQHF.

This sequence joins TRBV4-3 and TRBJ1-4; TRBD1 matches 7 bases. The CDR3 is 17 residues long. V lost 0 bases to trimming and J lost 3 bases; unmatched junction nucleotides: 7. Germline assignment: CDR1 LGHNA and CDR2 YSLEER. The CDR3 loop reads CASSQDRRGHANEKLFF. The CDR3 DNA sequence: TGCGCCAGCAGCCAAGATCGGAGGGGGCATGCTAATGAAAAACTGTTTTTT.

With regard to this clone: This sample includes further DNA sequences coding for the same CDR3. This sequence joins TRBV11-3 and TRBJ2-1, with D possibly TRBD1 on 7 matching bases. Germline V lookup: CDR1 SGHNT, CDR2 YENEEA. Trimming removed 0 bases at V and 4 bases at J, with 13 bases between. This CDR3 region has 16 residues. This CDR3 reads CASSLDGAGGYNEQFF. CDR3 nucleotide sequence: TGTGCCAGCAGCTTAGATGGGGCAGGGGGGTACAATGAGCAGTTCTTC.

This chain joins TRBV6-2 or TRBV6-3 and TRBJ1-3; D unresolved. The CDR3 runs to 16 residues. Germline V CDR1 and CDR2: MNHEY, SVGEGT. Trimming took 6 bases from V and 0 from J, leaving 15 bases between them. CDR3 nucleotides: TGTGCCAGCAGCCCTCCCCTGGGAGTCTCTGGAAACACCATATATTTT. Amino acids: CASSPPLGVSGNTIYF.

The chain employs TRBV10-3 and TRBJ1-2; D gene ambiguous. Germline-derived CDR1 and CDR2 are ENHRY and SYGVKD. This CDR3 comprises 14 residues. Trimming removed 4 bases at V and 4 bases at J, with 13 bases between. The CDR3 DNA follows: TGTGCCATCAGTGGACAACTCATGGGCTATGGCTACACCTTC. Encoded protein: CAISGQLMGYGYTF.

Here the CDR3 reads CASSLSAGETEAFF. CDR3 sequence (DNA): TGTGCCAGCTCACTGTCCGCAGGGGAGACTGAAGCTTTCTTT. The chain couples TRBV18 to TRBJ1-1, with D maybe TRBD1 (6 bases). The CDR3 is 14 residues long. Trimming left V 4 bases short and J 5 bases short, with 14 bases between. The germline gives CDR1 KGHSH, CDR2 LQKENI.

The rearrangement links TRBV6-1 to TRBJ1-6, with D possibly matching TRBD1 (5 bases). Trimming removed 2 bases at V and 3 bases at J, with 14 bases between. This CDR3 comprises 17 residues. CDR1 MNHNS and CDR2 SASEGT come from the germline V gene. CDR3 coding DNA: TGTGCCAGCAGTGAACCACGGGGGAACAGCTATAATTCACCCCTCCACTTT. Amino acids: CASSEPRGNSYNSPLHF.

The CDR3 nucleotides are TGTGCCAGCAGACCCACTAGCGGGAGTTCCTACAATGAGCAGTTCTTC. Encoded protein: CASRPTSGSSYNEQFF. V gene TRBV11-2 combines with J gene TRBJ2-1; 11 positions agree with TRBD2. In germline, CDR1 is SGHAT, CDR2 FQNNGV. V lost 6 bases, J lost 1 base, and 5 bases stayed unmatched. The CDR3 runs 16 residues.

This CDR3 reads CAIRDADANQPQHF. The CDR3 DNA is TGTGCCATCCGGGACGCCGATGCCAATCAGCCCCAGCATTTT. The chain couples TRBV27 to TRBJ1-5; D might be TRBD1 (5 bases). CDR3 length: 14 residues. The germline V gene encodes CDR1 MNHEY and CDR2 SMNVEV (reference sequence). The V and J ends lost 10 bases and 3 bases respectively, with 16 bases between them.

The rearrangement links TRBV19 to TRBJ2-2; D not resolved. V was trimmed by 6 bases and J by 2 bases, leaving 7 bases between them. CDR1 and CDR2 (germline): LNHDA, SQIVND (reference sequence). CDR3 length equals 13 residues. The CDR3 spells CASRDVNTGELFF. The CDR3 DNA follows: TGTGCCAGTAGGGACGTTAACACCGGGGAGCTGTTTTTT.

V usage is TRBV5-6 and J usage is TRBJ2-3; D could derive from TRBD1 or TRBD2 (6 bases each). With 6 bases removed from V and 4 bases from J, the gap between germline ends came to 24 bases. CDR1 is SGHDT and CDR2 is YYEEEE in the germline V gene. This CDR3 region has 17 residues. The CDR3 protein is CASTTLGTQAGADTQYF. The CDR3 DNA reads as TGTGCCAGCACCACATTAGGGACTCAAGCAGGGGCAGATACGCAGTATTTT.

The chain joins TRBV9 to TRBJ2-7; 8 nucleotides agree with TRBD2. From germline, CDR1 is SGDLS and CDR2 YYNGEE. The CDR3 has 18 amino acids. The trim removed 3 bases at V and 3 bases at J, leaving 17 bases unmatched. CDR3 protein: CASSDKRGGGSQLYEQYF. The CDR3 DNA sequence: TGTGCCAGCAGCGATAAACGGGGGGGCGGGAGCCAACTCTACGAGCAGTACTTC.

The chain employs TRBV20-1 and TRBJ2-5; weak D call: TRBD2 (5 bases). Germline V gene sequence: CDR1 DFQATT, CDR2 SNEGSKA (reference sequence). Trimming left V 6 bases short and J 5 bases short, with 10 bases between. This CDR3 is 11 amino acids long. As DNA, the CDR3 is TGCAGTGCAGTACGCGGGGAGACCCAGTACTTC. It yields the protein CSAVRGETQYF.

The chain carries TRBV5-1 and TRBJ1-1, with D maybe TRBD1 (5 bases). The germline V gene has CDR1 SGHRS and CDR2 YFSETQ. The CDR3 has 16 amino acids. The germline V and J ends were trimmed by 0 bases and 1 base, with 13 bases remaining between them. The CDR3 region has the DNA TGCGCCAGCAGCTTGGGGCAGGGTATTAAGAACACTGAAGCTTTCTTT. Its translation is CASSLGQGIKNTEAFF.

V is TRBV5-1 and J is TRBJ1-2, with TRBD1 as a possible D gene (6 bases). The germline V and J ends were trimmed by 3 bases and 2 bases, with 17 bases remaining between them. The V gene's germline CDR1 is SGHRS and CDR2 YFSETQ. The length of the CDR3 is 16 residues. DNA of the CDR3: TGCGCCAGCAGCTGGGGGCCCGGGAAGTCGAACTATGGCTACACCTTC. Its translation: CASSWGPGKSNYGYTF.

The chain recombines TRBV7-3 with TRBJ2-6; D gene ambiguous. Germline values: CDR1 SGHTA, CDR2 FQGTGA. The V gene lost 5 bases and the J gene lost 0 bases, with 14 bases spanning the gap. This CDR3 contains 17 residues. The CDR3 DNA reads as TGTGCCAGCAGCCAACCCGCGCGATTCTCTGGGGCCAACGTCCTGACTTTC. Translating it yields CASSQPARFSGANVLTF. Full variable domain (rest looked up from reference TRBV7-3 and TRBJ2-6): GAGVSQTPSNKVTEKGKYVELRCDPISGHTALYWYRQSLGQGPEFLIYFQGTGAADDSGLPNDRFFAVRPEGSVSTLKIQRTERGDSAVYLCASSQPARFSGANVLTFGAGSRLTVL.

CDR3 sequence (DNA): TGCGCCAGCAGCTTGGTAGCAGGGGGGGAATCACCCCTCCACTTT. Translating it yields CASSLVAGGESPLHF. The chain recombines TRBV5-1 with TRBJ1-6; 7 bases are shared with TRBD1. This CDR3 comprises 15 residues. CDR1 is SGHRS, CDR2 YFSETQ, per germline. With V trimmed by 0 bases and J by 10 bases, 7 bases remained unmatched.

The rearrangement links TRBV28 to TRBJ1-2; D call uncertain. The CDR3 loop spans 16 amino acids. The ends were cut back, 5 bases at V and 8 bases at J, with 24 bases in the middle. Germline V lookup: CDR1 MDHEN, CDR2 SYDVKM. The CDR3 protein is CASSPTADPSISGYTF. The DNA of the CDR3 is TGTGCCAGCAGTCCCACCGCGGACCCGAGCATATCGGGCTACACCTTC.

This chain links TRBV5-1 with TRBJ2-5; 9 nucleotides match TRBD2. The germline V gene encodes CDR1 SGHRS and CDR2 YFSETQ. The CDR3 has 18 residues. The J segment lost 1 base and the V segment lost 0 bases, leaving 10 bases of the junction unmatched. The CDR3 nucleotides are TGCGCCAGCAGCTTGGAATTTTTTGGCGGGAGGGCCCAAGAGACCCAGTACTTC. Protein sequence: CASSLEFFGGRAQETQYF. The variable domain in full, completed from reference TRBV5-1 and TRBJ2-5, reads KAGVTQTPRYLIKTRGQQVTLSCSPISGHRSVSWYQQTPGQGLQFLFEYFSETQRNKGNFPGRFSGRQFSNSRSEMNVSTLELGDSALYLCASSLEFFGGRAQETQYFGPGTRLLVL.

The V and J genes are TRBV4-1 and TRBJ1-4, with D maybe TRBD1 (5 bases). CDR1 MGHRA and CDR2 YSYEKL come from the germline V gene. The CDR3 extends over 15 amino acids. The V gene lost 4 bases and the J gene lost 5 bases, with 14 bases spanning the gap. The CDR3 DNA sequence: TGCGCCAGCAGCCGGACCGGGACGGGGAATGAAAAACTGTTTTTT. It encodes CASSRTGTGNEKLFF.

This clone was recorded once. V and J are TRBV4-1 and TRBJ1-5; D gene uncertain. Between the trimmed V and J ends, which lost 4 bases and 1 base, there was a span of 11 bases. This CDR3 is built from 15 residues. The germline CDR1 and CDR2 sequences are MGHRA and YSYEKL. The DNA of the CDR3 is TGCGCCAGCAGCCGAAGTTTAATAAGCAATCAGCCCCAGCATTTT. It encodes CASSRSLISNQPQHF.

This chain joins TRBV21-1 and TRBJ1-1; whether TRBD1, the table's D call, matches the DNA was not checked. TRBV21-1 is a pseudogene locus. This CDR3 is 14 amino acids long. The CDR3, as DNA: TGTGCCAGCAGCAAAGGACAGGGGGCAGAGGAAGCTTTCTTT. The encoded protein is CASSKGQGAEEAFF.

The CDR3 DNA follows: TGTGCCAGCAGCCCCCCGGGGCCTACGGAGCAGTACTTC. It specifies CASSPPGPTEQYF. This chain links TRBV21-1 with TRBJ2-7. TRBV21-1 is shown as a pseudogene. The CDR3 loop spans 13 amino acids.